This TCR beta chain emerged from a study of T cells in localized non-small cell lung cancer. Whole-study findings and limits: Within adjacent lung there appeared a median around 55 of the top 100 tumor clones. Prolonged overall survival went with higher T cell density in the blood. Uninvolved adjacent lung showed higher T cell clonality than tumor.

Clones were read by immunoSEQ multiplex PCR, and TCRdb kept only the in-frame ones, dropping some. The data contain tens of thousands of clones, roughly 88% of them seen just once; the ten biggest clones take up 3.5% to 5%. To note about this clone: Its antigen is unidentified.

This CDR3 has 14 amino acids. Per the germline V gene, CDR1 is PRHDT and CDR2 is FYEKMQ (reference sequence). V lost 3 bases and J lost 4; bases outside the gene matches: 2. Sequencing used peripheral blood, obtained before any cancer treatment. The clonotype originates from a man aged 35-69 years with stage I lung adenocarcinoma. This sequence joins TRBV13 and TRBJ2-7; the match to TRBD1 covers 11 bases. The CDR3 DNA follows: TGTGCCAGCAGCTTCCGGGACAGGGGGTACGAGCAGTACTTC. Translating it yields CASSFRDRGYEQYF.